Below are 12 T cell receptor beta chains sequenced from a single sample in a study of blood T cell repertoires in COVID-19. Sequencing was performed with immunoSEQ multiplex PCR; in TCRdb, only in-frame clones are kept and a portion is missing. The sample carries about 40,000 clones, about 90% recorded once. Sequencing used peripheral blood. These receptors came from a woman between 65 and 79 years old with acute or convalescent COVID-19.

The table lists this clone with a count of one. The CDR3 DNA is TGTGCCACCAGTGACCCGGACAGGGATTATGGCTACACCTTC. Protein product: CATSDPDRDYGYTF. This chain links TRBV24-1 with TRBJ1-2, with 8 positions matching TRBD1. This CDR3 has 14 amino acids. Germline loops: CDR1 KGHDR, CDR2 SFDVKD. The ends lost 4 bases at V and 5 bases at J; junction bases unmatched: 5.

In its sample, this clone was seen once. The chain uses TRBV6-2 or TRBV6-3 and TRBJ1-2; a possible D gene is TRBD1 (6 bases). Germline lookup yields CDR1 MNHEY and CDR2 SVGEGT. Trimming shortened V by 6 bases and J by 3 bases, and 8 bases separated the two germline ends. The CDR3 is 12 residues long. CDR3 region: CASSRTDYGYTF. The CDR3 DNA reads TGTGCCAGCAGCAGGACAGACTATGGCTACACCTTC.

This clone was picked up one time. The rearrangement links TRBV7-2 to TRBJ1-5, with a possible D match to TRBD1 (6 bases). This CDR3 contains 13 residues. Germline V gene sequence: CDR1 SGHTA, CDR2 FQGNSA. V dropped 5 bases and J dropped 7 bases, with 12 bases sitting between them. The DNA for the CDR3 is TGTGCCAGCAGCGAAAACACAGGGCAGCCCCAGCATTTT. Translating gives CASSENTGQPQHF.

CDR3 sequence: CATSSAFTGGTSYYTSNQPQHF. The CDR3 region has the DNA TGTGCCACCAGCAGCGCCTTTACAGGGGGGACCTCGTATTACACCTCTAATCAGCCCCAGCATTTT. The V and J genes are TRBV15 and TRBJ1-5; 8 nucleotides match TRBD1. V lost 3 bases and J lost 4; bases outside the gene matches: 26. This CDR3 region has 22 residues. The germline V gene encodes CDR1 LNHNV and CDR2 YYDKDF (reference sequence). Supplemented by reference TRBV15 and TRBJ1-5, the full variable domain reads DAMVIQNPRYQVTQFGKPVTLSCSQTLNHNVMYWYQQKSSQAPKLLFHYYDKDFNNEADTPDNFQSRRPNTSFCFLDIRSPGLGDTAMYLCATSSAFTGGTSYYTSNQPQHFGDGTRLSIL.

V and J are TRBV20-1 and TRBJ1-1; D gene unclear. Per the germline V gene, CDR1 is DFQATT and CDR2 is SNEGSKA (reference sequence). The V end was cut by 2 bases, the J end by 5 bases, with 6 bases between. The CDR3 extends over 11 amino acids. The chain's CDR3 is CSARLGTEAFF. CDR3 DNA: TGCAGTGCTAGACTCGGGACTGAAGCTTTCTTT.

The V call is TRBV7-2, the J call TRBJ2-2; the D gene is possibly TRBD1 (6 bases). Germline CDR1 SGHTA, CDR2 FQGNSA. This CDR3 comprises 18 residues. The V and J ends lost 10 bases and 0 bases respectively, with 24 bases between them. The CDR3 DNA reads as TGTGCCATAAAGCCGGGTAACAGGGCCGGCGCGAACACCGGGGAGCTGTTTTTT. Its translation is CAIKPGNRAGANTGELFF.

The chain is built from TRBV3-1 (or the pseudogene TRBV3-2) and TRBJ2-7; unclear D gene. This CDR3 is built from 16 residues. The V end lost 4 bases, the J end lost 2 bases, and 18 bases lay between the germline ends. Per the germline V gene, CDR1 is LGHDT and CDR2 is YNNKEL (reference sequence). The CDR3 sequence is CASSPRYPRIPYEQYV. CDR3 bases: TGTGCCAGCAGCCCCAGATATCCCAGGATCCCCTACGAGCAGTACGTC.

The chain recombines TRBV6-2 or TRBV6-3 with TRBJ1-3; 7 bases map to TRBD1. The J segment lost 8 bases and the V segment lost 5 bases, leaving 9 bases of the junction unmatched. The CDR3 spans 14 residues. Germline values: CDR1 MNHEY, CDR2 SVGEGT. CDR3 region: CASSTGQLLDTIYF. In DNA, the CDR3 is TGTGCCAGCAGTACGGGACAGCTCTTAGACACCATATATTTT.

The chain employs TRBV6-6 and TRBJ1-2; D gene uncertain. This CDR3 is built from 15 residues. Trimming removed 2 bases from V and 0 bases from J, with 10 bases in between. In germline, CDR1 is MNHNY, CDR2 SVGAGI (reference sequence). CDR3 region: CASSYAEGSNYGYTF. In DNA form, the CDR3 reads TGTGCCAGCAGTTACGCGGAGGGCTCTAACTATGGCTACACCTTC.

The CDR3 region is CASSLAGADDGYTF. CDR3 nucleotides: TGTGCCAGCAGTTTAGCTGGGGCCGACGATGGCTACACCTTC. The rearrangement links TRBV28 to TRBJ1-2; D possibly corresponds to TRBD1 (5 bases). The germline CDR1 and CDR2 sequences are MDHEN and SYDVKM. V lost 2 bases to trimming and J lost 6 bases, with 13 bases between them. CDR3 length equals 14 residues.

The chain joins TRBV10-3 to TRBJ2-3, with 7 bases that match TRBD2. The V segment lost 1 base and the J segment 2 bases; nucleotides outside the gene matches: 9. CDR3 size: 17 residues. Per germline, CDR1 ENHRY and CDR2 SYGVKD. The CDR3 nucleotides read TGTGCCATCAGTGAGTTAGGGCTAGCGGAGATCACAGATACGCAGTATTTT. It encodes CAISELGLAEITDTQYF.

The chain has TRBV13 and TRBJ2-1; D call uncertain. The germline V gene has CDR1 PRHDT and CDR2 FYEKMQ (reference sequence). The V end was cut by 5 bases, the J end by 9 bases, with 11 bases between. CDR3 length equals 12 residues. CDR3 sequence (DNA): TGTGCCAGCAGCCACATCGCTAGTGAGCAGTTCTTC. Translated: CASSHIASEQFF. Filled out from reference TRBV13 and TRBJ2-1, the complete variable domain reads AAGVIQSPRHLIKEKRETATLKCYPIPRHDTVYWYQQGPGQDPQFLISFYEKMQSDKGSIPDRFSAQQFSDYHSELNMSSLELGDSALYFCASSHIASEQFFGPGTRLTVL.